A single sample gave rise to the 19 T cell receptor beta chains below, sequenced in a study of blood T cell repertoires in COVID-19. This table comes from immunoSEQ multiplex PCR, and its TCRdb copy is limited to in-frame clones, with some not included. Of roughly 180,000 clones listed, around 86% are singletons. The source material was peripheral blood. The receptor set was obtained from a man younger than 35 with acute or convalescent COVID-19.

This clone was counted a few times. CDR3 protein: CASSPQGALTDTQYF. CDR3 bases: TGTGCCAGCAGCCCCCAGGGGGCGCTGACAGATACGCAGTATTTT. The rearrangement uses TRBV7-2 and TRBJ2-3; 8 bases are shared with TRBD1. Trimming at V came to 5 bases and at J to 3 bases, leaving 7 bases not matched to a gene. Germline-derived CDR1 and CDR2 are SGHTA and FQGNSA. The CDR3 is 15 amino acids.

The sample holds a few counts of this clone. DNA for the CDR3: TGCGCCAGCAGCTCAGACAGAAGCTCTGGAAACACCATATATTTT. Protein sequence: CASSSDRSSGNTIYF. The J gene is TRBJ1-3, the V gene TRBV5-1; tentative D call: TRBD1 (5 bases). Germline CDR1 SGHRS, CDR2 YFSETQ. CDR3 size: 15 residues. Trimming shortened V by 3 bases and J by 0 bases, and 10 bases separated the two germline ends.

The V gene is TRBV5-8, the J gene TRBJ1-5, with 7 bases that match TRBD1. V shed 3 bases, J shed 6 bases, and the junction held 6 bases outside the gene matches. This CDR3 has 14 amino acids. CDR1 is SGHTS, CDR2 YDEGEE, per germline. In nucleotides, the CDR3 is TGTGCCAGCAGCTCCACTCACAGGGGTCAGCCCCAGCATTTT. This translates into CASSSTHRGQPQHF.

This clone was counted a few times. CDR3 DNA: TGTGCCTGGAGTGTGGCAAACTATGGCTACACCTTC. It yields the protein CAWSVANYGYTF. V usage is TRBV30 and J usage is TRBJ1-2; D is ambiguous. CDR1 and CDR2 (germline): GTSNPN, SVGIG (reference sequence). V lost 0 bases, J lost 2 bases, and 4 bases lay in between. The CDR3 contains 12 residues.

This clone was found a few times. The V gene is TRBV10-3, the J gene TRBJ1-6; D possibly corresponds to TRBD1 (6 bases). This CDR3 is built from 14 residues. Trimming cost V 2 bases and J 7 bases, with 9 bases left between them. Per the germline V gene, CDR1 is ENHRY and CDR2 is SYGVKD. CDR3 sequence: CAISETGLNSPLHF. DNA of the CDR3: TGTGCCATCAGTGAGACAGGGCTCAATTCACCCCTCCACTTT.

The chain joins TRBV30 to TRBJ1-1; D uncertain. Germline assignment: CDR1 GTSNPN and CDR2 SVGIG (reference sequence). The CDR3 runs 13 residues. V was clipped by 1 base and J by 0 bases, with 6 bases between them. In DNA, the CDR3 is TGTGCCTGGAGTGCCGGGGTGAACACTGAAGCTTTCTTT. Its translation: CAWSAGVNTEAFF.

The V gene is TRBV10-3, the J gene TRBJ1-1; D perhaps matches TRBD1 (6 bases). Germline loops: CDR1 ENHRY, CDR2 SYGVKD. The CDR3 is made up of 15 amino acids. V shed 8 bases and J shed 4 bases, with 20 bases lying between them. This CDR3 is CAISDFGGRSTEAFF. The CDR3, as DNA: TGTGCCATCTCCGATTTCGGGGGGCGTAGCACTGAAGCTTTCTTT.

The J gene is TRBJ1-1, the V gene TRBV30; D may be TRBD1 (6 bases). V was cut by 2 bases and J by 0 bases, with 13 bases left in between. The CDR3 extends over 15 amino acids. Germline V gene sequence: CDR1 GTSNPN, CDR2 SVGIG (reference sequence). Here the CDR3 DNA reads TGTGCCTGGAGTTCAGGGGTTACGGTGAACACTGAAGCTTTCTTT. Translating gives CAWSSGVTVNTEAFF.

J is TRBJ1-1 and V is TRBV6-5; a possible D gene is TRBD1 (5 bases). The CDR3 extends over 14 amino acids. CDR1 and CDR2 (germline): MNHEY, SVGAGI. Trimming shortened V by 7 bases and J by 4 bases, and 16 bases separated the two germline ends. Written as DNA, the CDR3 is TGTGCCAGCAATCGGGCAGGGTTGGGCACTGAAGCTTTCTTT. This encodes CASNRAGLGTEAFF.

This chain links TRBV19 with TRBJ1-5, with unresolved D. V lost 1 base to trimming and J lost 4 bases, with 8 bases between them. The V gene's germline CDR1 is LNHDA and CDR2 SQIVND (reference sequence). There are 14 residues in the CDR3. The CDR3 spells CASSIGSQNQPQHF. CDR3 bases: TGTGCCAGTAGTATAGGGTCACAGAATCAGCCCCAGCATTTT.

CDR3 sequence: CASMRGSSYNEQFF. The CDR3 nucleotides are TGTGCCAGCATGCGGGGAAGCTCCTACAATGAGCAGTTCTTC. The gene calls are TRBV2 and TRBJ2-1; tentative D call: TRBD2 (6 bases). V lost 7 bases and J lost 0, with 10 bases in between. In germline, CDR1 is SNHLY, CDR2 FYNNEI. This CDR3 spans 14 amino acids.

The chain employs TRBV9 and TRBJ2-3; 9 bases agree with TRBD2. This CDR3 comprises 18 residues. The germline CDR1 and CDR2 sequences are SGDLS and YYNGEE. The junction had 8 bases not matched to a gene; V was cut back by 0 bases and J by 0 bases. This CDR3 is CASSVGSVAGESTDTQYF. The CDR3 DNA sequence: TGTGCCAGCAGCGTAGGATCCGTAGCGGGGGAGAGCACAGATACGCAGTATTTT.

In DNA form, the CDR3 reads TGTGCCAGCAGCAAGGACAGGGCATCCTACAATGAGCAGTTCTTC. It codes for CASSKDRASYNEQFF. The chain is built from TRBV7-2 and TRBJ2-1, with 8 nucleotides matching TRBD1. The CDR3 loop spans 15 amino acids. V gave up 5 bases and J gave up 1 base; unmatched junction bases: 4. Germline V gene sequence: CDR1 SGHTA, CDR2 FQGNSA.

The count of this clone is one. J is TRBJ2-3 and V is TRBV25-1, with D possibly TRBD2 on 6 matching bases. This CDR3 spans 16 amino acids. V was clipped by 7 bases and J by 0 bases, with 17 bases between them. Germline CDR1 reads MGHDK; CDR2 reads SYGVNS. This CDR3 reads CASTHLPAGSTDTQYF. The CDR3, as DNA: TGTGCCAGCACACACCTTCCGGCGGGAAGCACAGATACGCAGTATTTT. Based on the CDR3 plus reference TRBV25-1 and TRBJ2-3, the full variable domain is EADIYQTPRYLVIGTGKKITLECSQTMGHDKMYWYQQDPGMELHLIHYSYGVNSTEKGDLSSESTVSRIRTEHFPLTLESARPSHTSQYLCASTHLPAGSTDTQYFGPGTRLTVL.

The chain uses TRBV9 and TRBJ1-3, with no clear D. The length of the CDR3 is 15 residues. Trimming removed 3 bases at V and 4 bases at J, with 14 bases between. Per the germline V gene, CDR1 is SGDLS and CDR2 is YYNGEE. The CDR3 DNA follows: TGTGCCAGCAGCGCCGATGTGGGCGCGGGAAACACCATATATTTT. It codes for CASSADVGAGNTIYF.

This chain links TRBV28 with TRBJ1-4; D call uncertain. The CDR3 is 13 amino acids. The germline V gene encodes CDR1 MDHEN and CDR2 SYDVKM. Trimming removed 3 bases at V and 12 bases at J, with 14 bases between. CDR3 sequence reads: CASSFRRAGELFF. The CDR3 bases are TGTGCCAGCAGTTTTCGGAGGGCTGGGGAACTGTTTTTT.

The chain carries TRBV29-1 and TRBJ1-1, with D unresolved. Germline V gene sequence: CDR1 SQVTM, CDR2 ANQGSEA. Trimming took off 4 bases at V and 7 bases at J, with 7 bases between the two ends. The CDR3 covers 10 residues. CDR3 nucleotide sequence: TGCAGCGTTGGTCGTCTTGAAGCTTTCTTT. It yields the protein CSVGRLEAFF.

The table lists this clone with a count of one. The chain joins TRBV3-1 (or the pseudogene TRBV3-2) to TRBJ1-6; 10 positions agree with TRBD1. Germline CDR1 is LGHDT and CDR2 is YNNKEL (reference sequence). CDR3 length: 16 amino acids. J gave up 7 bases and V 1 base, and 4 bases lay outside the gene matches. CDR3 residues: CASSQVGGQGNSPLHF. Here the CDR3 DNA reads TGTGCCAGCAGCCAAGTAGGGGGACAGGGGAATTCACCCCTCCACTTT.

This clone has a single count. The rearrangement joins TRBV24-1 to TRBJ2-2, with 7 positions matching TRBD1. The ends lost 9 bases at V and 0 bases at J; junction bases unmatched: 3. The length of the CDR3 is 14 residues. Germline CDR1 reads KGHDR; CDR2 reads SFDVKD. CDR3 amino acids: CATGGQTNTGELFF. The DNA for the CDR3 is TGTGCCACCGGGGGACAGACGAACACCGGGGAGCTGTTTTTT.